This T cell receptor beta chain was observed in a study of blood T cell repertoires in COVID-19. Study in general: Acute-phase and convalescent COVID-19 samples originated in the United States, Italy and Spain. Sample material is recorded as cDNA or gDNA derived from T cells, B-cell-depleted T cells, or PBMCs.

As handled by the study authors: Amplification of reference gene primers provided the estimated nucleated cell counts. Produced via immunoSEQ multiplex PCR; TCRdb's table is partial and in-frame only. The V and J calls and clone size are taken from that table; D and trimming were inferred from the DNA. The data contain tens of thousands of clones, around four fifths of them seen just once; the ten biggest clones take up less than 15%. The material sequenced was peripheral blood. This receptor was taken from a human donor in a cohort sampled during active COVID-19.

The CDR3 nucleotides are TGTGCCAGTAGTATCGGACAGGGTACTACCCCCCTCCACTTT. Encoded protein: CASSIGQGTTPLHF. The chain has TRBV19 and TRBJ1-6; 8 positions match TRBD1. Germline V gene lookup returns CDR1 LNHDA and CDR2 SQIVND (reference sequence). Unmatched junction bases numbered 8, after V lost 3 bases and J lost 13 bases. This CDR3 is built from 14 residues.